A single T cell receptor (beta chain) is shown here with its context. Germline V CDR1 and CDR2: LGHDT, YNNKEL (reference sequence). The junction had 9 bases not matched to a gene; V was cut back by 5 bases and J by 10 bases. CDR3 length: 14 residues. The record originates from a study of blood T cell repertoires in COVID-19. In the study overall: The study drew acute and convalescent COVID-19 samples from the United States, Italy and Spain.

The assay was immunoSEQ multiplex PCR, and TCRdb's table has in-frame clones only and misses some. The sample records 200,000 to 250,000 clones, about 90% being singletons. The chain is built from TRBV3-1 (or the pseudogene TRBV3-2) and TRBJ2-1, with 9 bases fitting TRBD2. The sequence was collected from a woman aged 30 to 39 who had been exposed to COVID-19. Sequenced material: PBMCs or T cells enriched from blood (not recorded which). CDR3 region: CASSGSSGSSEQFF. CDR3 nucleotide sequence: TGTGCCAGCAGCGGCAGTAGCGGGAGTAGCGAGCAGTTCTTC.